Sequencing of this T cell receptor beta chain was carried out in a study of blood T cell repertoires in COVID-19. Across the study: Whether acute or convalescent, the COVID-19 samples came from the United States, Italy and Spain.

The repertoire was sequenced with immunoSEQ multiplex PCR; TCRdb's copy has only in-frame clones and lacks some. The table includes approximately 230,000 clones, around four fifths detected once. The sample consisted of peripheral blood. This TCR was sampled from a man aged 30 to 45 with active or convalescent COVID-19.

The CDR3 region is CASSLQNFNEQFF. DNA of the CDR3: TGTGCCAGCAGTTTACAGAATTTCAATGAGCAGTTCTTC. The chain joins TRBV27 to TRBJ2-1; D uncertain. Germline V gene lookup returns CDR1 MNHEY and CDR2 SMNVEV (reference sequence). The ends were cut back, 2 bases at V and 6 bases at J, with 8 bases in the middle. The CDR3 spans 13 residues.